Listed below are T cell receptor beta chains from one sample, sequenced in a study of cytomegalovirus exposure and HLA in healthy donors. The data were produced by immunoSEQ multiplex PCR, yet TCRdb's version contains in-frame clones alone and is incomplete. The data contain roughly 100,000 clones, around 80% of them singletons. The sequencing sample was made of PBMCs. These receptors all come from a woman aged 45-59 years in good health and CMV-seropositive. Each CDR3 is given with its conserved first and last residue. D genes are given only for firm matches. Expanded clones are given a class, and other clones once, few, many or no size at all.

clone_size | j_call | v_call | d_call | cdr3_nt | cdr3_aa
. | TRBJ1-4 | TRBV28 | TRBD1 | TGTGCCAGCAGTCCCGCAGGGGGTAAACTGTTTTTT | CASSPAGGKLFF
. | TRBJ1-1 | TRBV18 | . | TGTGCCAGCTCACCAACAGGGCTGAACACTGAAGCTTTCTTT | CASSPTGLNTEAFF
. | TRBJ2-2 | TRBV19 | . | TGTGCCAGTAGTCCAGATGGATCACGGGGCACCGGGGAGCTGTTTTTT | CASSPDGSRGTGELFF
. | TRBJ1-2 | TRBV27 | TRBD1 | TGTGCCAGCAGACTGACAGGGGAAAGCTATGGCTACACCTTC | CASRLTGESYGYTF
. | TRBJ1-1 | TRBV7-3 | . | TGTGCCAGCAGCCCCGGGGAAGGGAAAGCTTTCTTT | CASSPGEGKAFF
. | TRBJ1-2 | TRBV29-1 | TRBD1 | TGCAGCGTTGACCACACGCGGACAGGGGAGGACTATGGCTACACCTTC | CSVDHTRTGEDYGYTF
. | TRBJ1-2 | TRBV30 | . | TGTGCCTGGAGTGTACTGCGTGCGGCAGCCACCTATGGCTACACCTTC | CAWSVLRAAATYGYTF
. | TRBJ2-2 | TRBV29-1 | . | TGCAGCGTTGGATCGGTGAACACCGGGGAGCTGTTTTTT | CSVGSVNTGELFF
. | TRBJ2-1 | TRBV28 | TRBD1 | TGTGCCAGCAGTTCCCCTCTCACAGGGGGGAATGAGCAGTTCTTC | CASSSPLTGGNEQFF
. | TRBJ1-2 | TRBV2 | . | TGTGCCAGCAGTGATAAATTGACAGACTATGGCTACACCTTC | CASSDKLTDYGYTF
. | TRBJ1-2 | TRBV5-6 | . | TGTGCCAGCAGCCTCGGTGGTAACTATGGCTACACCTTC | CASSLGGNYGYTF
many | TRBJ1-2 | TRBV6-1 | . | TGTGCCAGCAGTGAAAGTCGAGTAATCTATGGCTACACCTTC | CASSESRVIYGYTF
. | TRBJ1-1 | TRBV2 | . | TGTGCCAGCAGCTTGAACACTGAAGCTTTCTTT | CASSLNTEAFF
. | TRBJ2-1 | TRBV18 | . | TGTGCCAGCTCACCAAAGGGGCTAGGCGGAGTTTATGAGCAGTTCTTC | CASSPKGLGGVYEQFF
. | TRBJ1-1 | TRBV29-1 | TRBD1 | TGCAGCGTTGATATGACAGGGCCGCTAAACACTGAAGCTTTCTTT | CSVDMTGPLNTEAFF
once | TRBJ2-2 | TRBV9 | TRBD1 | TGTGCCAGCAGCTTCCCACGGGACAGGGTTCGCGCCGGGGAGCTGTTTTTT | CASSFPRDRVRAGELFF
many | TRBJ2-3 | TRBV28 | TRBD1 | TGTGCCAGCAGGAGGGGGCACACAGATACGCAGTATTTT | CASRRGHTDTQYF
. | TRBJ1-2 | TRBV14 | . | TGTGCCAGCAGCCAAGTAGCGAGGACTCTGGTTGGCTACACCTTC | CASSQVARTLVGYTF
. | TRBJ2-1 | TRBV18 | TRBD1 | TGTGCCAGCTCACGCGACAGGGCCTACAATGAGCAGTTCTTC | CASSRDRAYNEQFF
few | TRBJ2-1 | TRBV7-9 | . | TGTGCCAGCAGCTTACGCGAGGGCTCCTACAATGAGCAGTTCTTC | CASSLREGSYNEQFF
. | TRBJ1-2 | TRBV10-3 | TRBD1 | TGTGCCATCAGTGACCGTCCGACAGGGAATCAAGTTGGCTACACCTTC | CAISDRPTGNQVGYTF
few | TRBJ1-3 | TRBV5-6 | . | TGTGCCAGCAGCTTAGGACAGAGCGGTGGAAACACCATATATTTT | CASSLGQSGGNTIYF
. | TRBJ1-4 | TRBV6-6 | . | TGTGCCAGCAGTTACGGAGAAGATGAAAAACTGTTTTTT | CASSYGEDEKLFF
. | TRBJ2-5 | TRBV5-4 | . | TGTGCCAGCAGCTTGGGGCAGGGACAAGAGACCCAGTACTTC | CASSLGQGQETQYF
. | TRBJ1-1 | TRBV7-3 | TRBD1 | TGTGCCAGCAGCTCCGTCCCGGGACAGGGAAGGAACACTGAAGCTTTCTTT | CASSSVPGQGRNTEAFF
. | TRBJ2-3 | TRBV7-9 | . | TGTGCCAGCAGCCCCCGACAGGTAACTAGCACAGATACGCAGTATTTT | CASSPRQVTSTDTQYF
. | TRBJ1-5 | TRBV6-1 | TRBD1 | TGTGCCAGCAGTGAAAGGGGACAGGGCCAGCCCCAGCATTTT | CASSERGQGQPQHF
. | TRBJ2-3 | TRBV2 | . | TGTGCCAGCAGGAGGGGGGGACCCCTCACAGATACGCAGTATTTT | CASRRGGPLTDTQYF
once | TRBJ2-1 | TRBV6-1 | . | TGTGCCAGCACACAGGATTTATACAATGAGCAGTTCTTC | CASTQDLYNEQFF
few | TRBJ2-7 | TRBV4-2 | TRBD1 | TGTGCCAGCAGCCTTCGGACAGGCTCCTACGAGCAGTACTTC | CASSLRTGSYEQYF
. | TRBJ1-1 | TRBV6-1 | . | TGTGCCAGCAGTGAACTTTCCGAAGCTTTCTTT | CASSELSEAFF
. | TRBJ2-7 | TRBV5-1 | TRBD2 | TGCGCCAGCAGCTTGGTACAAGCGGGGGCAATCTACGAGCAGTACTTC | CASSLVQAGAIYEQYF
few | TRBJ2-2 | TRBV5-1 | TRBD1 | TGCGCCAGCAGCCAGGACAGGGTGAACACCGGGGAGCTGTTTTTT | CASSQDRVNTGELFF
. | TRBJ1-5 | TRBV2 | TRBD1 | TGTGCCAGCAGTGACAGTGACAGGGGTCAGCCCCAGCATTTT | CASSDSDRGQPQHF
. | TRBJ2-3 | TRBV10-3 | . | TGTGCCATCAGTGATAGCCGGGGGACAGATACGCAGTATTTT | CAISDSRGTDTQYF